A selection of T cell receptor beta chains follows, all from one sample in a study of T-cell reconstitution after alpha-beta-depleted transplantation in children. Via MiXCR, TCRdb re-called the PCR reads, giving one row per CDR3 protein. The table records about 350,000 distinct CDR3 sequences, approximately 12% of them present only once. Here the sequenced sample was PBMCs, taken from the stem cell graft. The receptors were gathered from a human donor who donated a stem cell graft to a child with Fanconi anemia. Both conserved end residues are trimmed from each CDR3.

V gene,J gene,CDR3 protein
TRBV4-3,TRBJ2-2,ASSQVLNTGELF
TRBV11-2,TRBJ2-3,ASSSSGGYSTDTQY
TRBV6-5,TRBJ1-6,ASMRLNSPLH
TRBV5-4,TRBJ2-5,ASSSPGAVGTQY
TRBV28,TRBJ1-2,ASSRPGQGFYGYT
TRBV6-6,TRBJ2-7,ASTGDRTYEQY
TRBV5-1,TRBJ1-2,ASSFGANGYT
TRBV6-1,TRBJ2-7,ASSGQGSSKYEQY
TRBV18,TRBJ1-1,ASSPGTGSGVTEAF
TRBV30,TRBJ2-1,AREGLAKNEQF